This T cell receptor (beta chain) was sequenced for a study of blood T cell repertoires in COVID-19. Study-level background: COVID-19 samples, acute and convalescent, were from the United States, Italy and Spain.

This CDR3 is built from 13 residues. With 4 bases removed from V and 7 bases from J, the gap between germline ends came to 11 bases. Germline CDR1 LGHNA, CDR2 YNFKEQ. Living in 25 or so US areas, the participants were between roughly 18 and 89 years of age. Self-reported history from a screening survey and questionnaire set each donor's cohort. Exposed enrollees had met someone with a PCR-confirmed or clinician-diagnosed COVID-19 case at some point within the 2 weeks before study entry. The protocol was immunoSEQ multiplex PCR, while the TCRdb copy is restricted to in-frame clones and leaves out a portion. The sample comprises over 200,000 clones, approximately 86% of which are singletons, and approximately 4.8% rests with the top ten.

This clonotype was sampled from a woman in her twenties or thirties who had been exposed to COVID-19. Sequences were obtained from PBMCs or T cells enriched from blood (not recorded which). V usage is TRBV4-2 and J usage is TRBJ1-5; D is undetermined. CDR3 DNA sequence: TGTGCCAGCAGCCCCCAACGGAGCCAGCCCCAGCATTTT. This encodes CASSPQRSQPQHF.